This entry is about one T cell receptor (beta chain). Its target is unknown. The entry originates in a study of vaccination and CD4 T cells after COVID-19. For the study at large: Six males and four females constituted the convalescent cohort, two of whom were Hispanic.

CD4+ T cells that had been cultured provided DNA sequenced with the Oncomine TCR Beta short-read assay. TCRdb ran MiXCR on the PCR reads and lists one entry per CDR3 protein. The table has roughly 16,000 distinct CDR3 sequences, roughly 45% seen once; the top ten hold 3.7%. Treatment described: roughly nine-day PBMC culture with coronavirus spike peptide pools or control peptides (ViraFEST assay). The specimen was CD4+ T cells from blood, cultured in vitro. This sequence originates from a human donor who had recovered from COVID-19.

CDR3 nucleotide sequence: TGTGCCAGCAGTGAAGCTATCAGGGGTAGGAAGGATCAGCCCCAGCATTTT. Amino acids: CASSEAIRGRKDQPQHF. V is TRBV6-1 and J is TRBJ1-5; possible D gene TRBD1, 6 bases. This CDR3 contains 17 residues. V gave up 0 bases and J gave up 5 bases, with 17 bases separating them. Per germline, CDR1 MNHNS and CDR2 SASEGT.